This T cell receptor beta chain is from a study of cytomegalovirus exposure and HLA in healthy donors. General study results and limits: For cytomegalovirus status, the classifier reportedly gave diagnoses with high specificity and sensitivity. No immune exposure information besides CMV serostatus was available. The majority of TCR sequences were rare, yet some public TCRs appeared in many donors.

13 Jbeta primers and 60 Vbeta primers were used for the PCR. In the original workflow: Approximately 79 million unique TCR beta chains, approximately 11 million of them shared, were counted by a later analysis. Only in-frame clones appear in the TCRdb table, and some are missing; sequencing was by immunoSEQ multiplex PCR. Clonal size and the V and J genes are those of that table, whereas D and trimming came from the DNA. The table records some 150,000 clones, about 82% of them present only once. For this clone: No antigen is known for it.

The TCR sequence derives from a male donor in good health and CMV-seronegative. Material for sequencing was PBMCs.

As DNA, the CDR3 is TGTGCCAGCAGCATTAGCGGGTATCAGTTCTTC. Amino acid sequence: CASSISGYQFF. This rearrangement joins TRBV9 to TRBJ2-1, with 7 positions matching TRBD2. The CDR3 extends over 11 amino acids. J was trimmed by 13 bases and V by 4 bases; bases with no gene match: 5. Germline V CDR1 and CDR2: SGDLS, YYNGEE.